This passage covers 23 T cell receptor beta chains from one sample sequenced in a study of T cell responses to AZD1222 COVID-19 vaccine (TCRdb year 2021). Reading the label with the study, this specimen's time point is: about 28 days (+/-7) after the second vaccine dose. The treatment or condition label, read with the paper, signifies: meningococcal conjugate vaccine given as trial control. The library was obtained by the immunoSEQ multiplex PCR assay. Entries here come from immuneACCESS through TCRdb and include only in-frame sequences with V and J called. Some clones fail to appear in such tables; in the studies checked, an unresolved V gene covers under half of the shortfall, and the cause of the remainder is unknown. The sample table contains about 140,000 clones; only one count was recorded for approximately 91% of them. Roughly 5.2% of the sample rests with the top ten. Sequencing used peripheral blood, obtained 28 days after the second dose of the MenACWY control vaccine. The receptors were gathered from an adult who received the MenACWY meningococcal vaccine as a control.

For the CDR3, the DNA is TGTGCCAGCAGGGGACTAGCGGGGGGATCGGATACGCAGTATTTT. This gives the protein CASRGLAGGSDTQYF. This sequence joins TRBV6-5 and TRBJ2-3; 15 bases are a match to TRBD2. The CDR3 extends over 15 amino acids. Germline V lookup: CDR1 MNHEY, CDR2 SVGAGI. V trimming: 6 bases; J trimming: 6 bases; junction bases outside the gene matches: 4.

J is TRBJ2-5 and V is TRBV29-1; D might be TRBD1 (6 bases). The CDR3 is made up of 15 amino acids. Trimming cost V 3 bases and J 1 base, with 15 bases left between them. CDR1 is SQVTM and CDR2 is ANQGSEA in the germline V gene. CDR3: CSVEGTDSFQETQYF. For the CDR3, the DNA is TGCAGCGTTGAGGGGACGGACAGTTTCCAAGAGACCCAGTACTTC.

The J gene is TRBJ1-5, the V gene TRBV27; no reliable D call. The germline V and J ends were trimmed by 1 base and 6 bases, with 4 bases remaining between them. Germline V gene lookup returns CDR1 MNHEY and CDR2 SMNVEV (reference sequence). The length of the CDR3 is 12 residues. As DNA, the CDR3 is TGTGCCAGCAGTTTATGGGGTCAGCCCCAGCATTTT. This encodes CASSLWGQPQHF.

The chain has TRBV19 and TRBJ1-1; D uncertain. Germline V gene data show CDR1 as LNHDA and CDR2 as SQIVND (reference sequence). This CDR3 region has 13 residues. V gave up 3 bases and J gave up 1 base, with 6 bases separating them. The CDR3 region has the DNA TGTGCCAGTAGTATTACTAAGAACACTGAAGCTTTCTTT. Encoded protein: CASSITKNTEAFF.

V gene TRBV5-8 combines with J gene TRBJ2-3, with TRBD2 identical over 12 bases. The V gene's germline CDR1 is SGHTS and CDR2 YDEGEE. The CDR3 runs to 16 residues. V lost 2 bases, J lost 5 bases, and 6 bases stayed unmatched. DNA of the CDR3: TGTGCCAGCAGCTTTCTAGCGGGAGGGGCTTTAGATACGCAGTATTTT. The encoded protein is CASSFLAGGALDTQYF. Full variable domain (remainder filled in from reference TRBV5-8 and TRBJ2-3): EAGVTQSPTHLIKTRGQQATLRCSPISGHTSVYWYQQALGLGLQFLLWYDEGEERNRGNFPPRFSGRQFPNYSSELNVNALELEDSALYLCASSFLAGGALDTQYFGPGTRLTVL.

This chain uses TRBV19 with TRBJ1-2; TRBD1 matches at 7 bases. CDR1 and CDR2 from the germline V gene are LNHDA and SQIVND (reference sequence). The CDR3 extends over 14 amino acids. V gave up 8 bases and J gave up 4 bases; unmatched junction bases: 10. The CDR3 DNA follows: TGTGCCAGTGCTAATACAGGGGAGGTCTATGGCTACACCTTC. As protein: CASANTGEVYGYTF. The full variable domain, in which reference TRBV19 and TRBJ1-2 provide the parts outside the CDR3, is DGGITQSPKYLFRKEGQNVTLSCEQNLNHDAMYWYRQDPGQGLRLIYYSQIVNDFQKGDIAEGYSVSREKKESFPLTVTSAQKNPTAFYLCASANTGEVYGYTFGSGTRLTVV.

This clone was counted once. The chain joins TRBV12-3 or TRBV12-4 to TRBJ1-6; D might be TRBD1 (6 bases). The CDR3 length is 13 residues. Between the trimmed V and J ends, which lost 2 bases and 9 bases, there was a span of 8 bases. The CDR3 DNA sequence: TGTGCCAGCAGTTTACAGGGGATTTCACCCCTCCACTTT. This sequence encodes CASSLQGISPLHF.

The chain uses TRBV27 and TRBJ1-1, with D possibly being TRBD1 (5 bases). CDR1 is MNHEY, CDR2 SMNVEV, per germline (reference sequence). Trimming cost V 0 bases and J 0 bases, with 8 bases left between them. The CDR3 loop spans 15 amino acids. The CDR3 protein is CASSLSYRLNTEAFF. In DNA, the CDR3 is TGTGCCAGCAGTTTATCTTACAGGCTGAACACTGAAGCTTTCTTT.

V usage is TRBV3-1 (or the pseudogene TRBV3-2) and J usage is TRBJ1-1; perhaps TRBD1 as D (5 bases). CDR3 size: 13 residues. Trimming removed 3 bases at V and 7 bases at J, with 12 bases between. CDR1 and CDR2 from the germline V gene are LGHDT and YNNKEL (reference sequence). The CDR3: CASSHTVGGEAFF. The DNA for the CDR3 is TGTGCCAGCAGCCACACCGTGGGGGGTGAAGCTTTCTTT.

The CDR3 protein is CASSYSGQRYTEAFF. As DNA, the CDR3 is TGTGCCAGCAGTTACTCGGGACAGCGTTACACTGAAGCTTTCTTT. The rearrangement joins TRBV6-5 to TRBJ1-1; 7 nucleotides match TRBD1. The V gene's germline CDR1 is MNHEY and CDR2 SVGAGI. Trimming cost V 0 bases and J 3 bases; bases outside gene matches: 4. This CDR3 region has 15 residues.

The CDR3 region is CASSLKGGFQPQHF. DNA for the CDR3: TGTGCCAGCAGCTTAAAAGGGGGCTTCCAGCCCCAGCATTTT. V and J are TRBV7-3 and TRBJ1-5; TRBD1 matches at 7 bases. This CDR3 comprises 14 residues. The trim removed 1 base at V and 7 bases at J, leaving 4 bases unmatched. Germline CDR1 is SGHTA and CDR2 is FQGTGA.

CDR3 sequence reads: CASSQESPSLAGGTGELFF. CDR3 coding DNA: TGCGCCAGCAGCCAAGAATCCCCTTCCCTAGCGGGAGGGACCGGGGAGCTGTTTTTT. J is TRBJ2-2 and V is TRBV4-3; 12 positions match TRBD2. The CDR3 runs 19 residues. The V gene end was trimmed by 0 bases and the J gene end by 5 bases; junction bases not matched to a gene: 10. Germline V gives CDR1 LGHNA, CDR2 YSLEER.

The V gene is TRBV5-4, the J gene TRBJ1-2; TRBD1 matches 8 bases. The CDR3 is made up of 16 amino acids. V trimming: 0 bases; J trimming: 2 bases; junction bases outside the gene matches: 6. Germline CDR1 and CDR2: SGHNT and YYREEE (reference sequence). The CDR3 nucleotides are TGTGCCAGCAGCTTGGGACAGGGGACCTTCAACTATGGCTACACCTTC. Amino acid sequence: CASSLGQGTFNYGYTF.

This rearrangement joins TRBV7-9 to TRBJ2-7; TRBD1 might be the D (6 bases). CDR3 length: 17 residues. Trimming took 5 bases from V and 2 from J, leaving 22 bases between them. Germline V gene data show CDR1 as SEHNR and CDR2 as FQNEAQ (reference sequence). CDR3 amino acids: CASSPNPGQGKAYEQYF. The DNA for the CDR3 is TGTGCCAGCAGCCCTAACCCGGGGCAGGGGAAAGCCTACGAGCAGTACTTC.

The gene calls are TRBV6-2 or TRBV6-3 and TRBJ2-5; 7 nucleotides line up with TRBD1. Germline V gene lookup returns CDR1 MNHEY and CDR2 SVGEGT. The CDR3 extends over 13 amino acids. Trimming cost V 5 bases and J 5 bases; bases outside gene matches: 5. CDR3 bases: TGTGCCAGCAGTCGGGACAGTGGTGAGACCCAGTACTTC. Protein product: CASSRDSGETQYF.

The genes are TRBV30 and TRBJ1-3; 7 positions agree with TRBD1. The V gene end was trimmed by 5 bases and the J gene end by 1 base; junction bases not matched to a gene: 5. The germline V gene encodes CDR1 GTSNPN and CDR2 SVGIG (reference sequence). This CDR3 is 14 amino acids long. The CDR3 is CAWGYRGSGNTIYF. The CDR3 region has the DNA TGTGCCTGGGGATACAGGGGATCTGGAAACACCATATATTTT. The whole variable domain, filled in from reference TRBV30 and TRBJ1-3, reads SQTIHQWPATLVQPVGSPLSLECTVEGTSNPNLYWYRQAAGRGLQLLFYSVGIGQISSEVPQNLSASRPQDRQFILSSKKLLLSDSGFYLCAWGYRGSGNTIYFGEGSWLTVV.

The chain uses TRBV28 and TRBJ1-1; TRBD1 agrees at 8 bases. CDR1 and CDR2 from the germline V gene are MDHEN and SYDVKM. J gave up 6 bases and V 5 bases, and 8 bases lay outside the gene matches. The CDR3 has 14 residues. CDR3 region: CASSPRQGRAEAFF. The CDR3 DNA reads as TGTGCCAGCAGTCCTCGACAGGGGAGGGCTGAAGCTTTCTTT.

The gene calls are TRBV4-1 and TRBJ1-2; 9 bases align to TRBD1. The CDR3 is made up of 15 amino acids. Looked up from germline, CDR1 is MGHRA and CDR2 is YSYEKL. The J segment lost 7 bases and the V segment lost 4 bases, leaving 10 bases of the junction unmatched. Here the CDR3 DNA reads TGCGCCAGCAGCCCGCAAGCGGGACAGGGATTTGGCTACACCTTC. Its translation is CASSPQAGQGFGYTF.

The chain carries TRBV4-1 and TRBJ2-4; D may be TRBD2 (6 bases). Trimming removed 2 bases at V and 0 bases at J, with 11 bases between. The CDR3 runs 16 residues. The germline CDR1 and CDR2 sequences are MGHRA and YSYEKL. The CDR3: CASSQIAVIAKNIQYF. For the CDR3, the DNA is TGCGCCAGCAGCCAAATAGCGGTAATAGCCAAAAACATTCAGTACTTC.

The rearrangement uses TRBV7-9 and TRBJ2-1; D could derive from TRBD1 or TRBD2 (5 bases each). V shed 10 bases and J shed 5 bases, with 15 bases lying between them. CDR1 and CDR2 from the germline V gene are SEHNR and FQNEAQ (reference sequence). This CDR3 contains 13 residues. In DNA, the CDR3 is TGTGCCACCGAGCGTGGGGGTCACAATGAGCAGTTCTTC. Translated, it gives CATERGGHNEQFF.

The chain combines TRBV19 with TRBJ1-1, with TRBD1 identical over 9 bases. The germline CDR1 and CDR2 sequences are LNHDA and SQIVND (reference sequence). V gave up 7 bases and J gave up 10 bases; unmatched junction bases: 13. The CDR3 sequence is 14 residues long. CDR3 sequence: CASTKTGTGFLAFF. CDR3 bases: TGTGCCAGTACCAAAACCGGGACAGGGTTCCTAGCTTTCTTT.

V is TRBV24-1 and J is TRBJ2-7, with 9 positions matching TRBD1. The trim removed 3 bases at V and 3 bases at J, leaving 2 bases unmatched. Germline values: CDR1 KGHDR, CDR2 SFDVKD. The CDR3 is 14 amino acids. Written as DNA, the CDR3 is TGTGCCACCAGTGATCAGGGACAGGGCTACGAGCAGTACTTC. This encodes CATSDQGQGYEQYF.

The J gene is TRBJ2-5, the V gene TRBV11-3, with D uncertain. Trimming took 0 bases from V and 3 from J, leaving 8 bases between them. Germline V gene sequence: CDR1 SGHNT, CDR2 YENEEA. This CDR3 is built from 14 residues. CDR3 in amino acids: CASSLDGQEETQYF. The CDR3 nucleotides read TGTGCCAGCAGCTTAGATGGCCAAGAAGAGACCCAGTACTTC.